This T cell receptor beta chain was found in a study of T cell repertoires in cytomegalovirus infection (dated by TCRdb to between 2019 and 2020). With regard to the full study: Alongside well-studied HLA-B-restricted epitopes, the peptide stimulations were aimed at recently identified HLA-C-restricted CMV epitopes, whose presentation resists viral immunomodulation. Donor HLA type was relevant to the analysis, because carriage of CMV infection together with the matching HLA type was indicated by public TCR beta signatures.

Explained via the paper, the treatment or condition label denotes: in vitro stimulation with specific CMV peptide epitopes to enrich CMV-specific T cells. This clonotype came up a few times. Its antigen remains unidentified. Base qualities are not at hand, and no much larger clone is one base apart. The CDR3 contains 13 residues, cysteine and valine counted. The retained sequence is limited to the CDR3, 39 bases, with the frame set at the first base. The germline V end is reduced by 10 bases and the J end by 3 bases; junction bases left unmatched: 7. CDR1 ENHRY and CDR2 SYGVKD were looked up in the germline V gene. Instrument on record: Illumina HiSeq 1500. TCRdb handled the public reads itself, with Q25 trimming in fastp and clone calling in MiXCR, and kept productive beta chains. Rows matching on CDR3 protein sequence are summarized as one entry with the most common DNA and genes. The sample data list around 300,000 distinct CDR3 sequences, and roughly 25% of these were observed just once. 10% to 15% of the sample is held by the ten biggest clonotypes.

General conclusions and limits of the study: Cumulative frequency of public TCR beta family members discriminated carriers of CMV infection plus the relevant HLA type in this cohort and an independent roughly 350-donor cohort. The ex vivo response was dominated by HLA-C-restricted CMV-specific TCR beta clonotypes, and the single most frequent clonotype in two of eight donors was supplied by these HLA-C-restricted clonotypes.

Sequenced material: cultured PBMCs, taken from culture after CMV antigen stimulation. The rearranged chain carries TRBV10-3 and TRBJ2-7; 9 central bases correspond to TRBD2. This TCR derives from a human donor in good health (CMV status not recorded). Some clones in this sample may be carry-over from other donors' samples. Read as DNA, the sequence is TGTGCCACCGCAGCGGGAGGAGGCTACGAGCAGTACGTC. The resulting protein is CATAAGGGYEQYV.